This T cell receptor (beta chain) was sequenced for a study of glioma-infiltrating T cells after dendritic cell vaccination. The assay was immunoSEQ multiplex PCR, and TCRdb's table has in-frame clones only and misses some. This table holds approximately 82,000 clones, 85% to 90% found once. Losses at the gene ends were 3 bases for V and 10 bases for J; bases not matched to a gene: 15. CDR1 is SGDLS and CDR2 is YYNGEE in the germline V gene. This CDR3 has 17 amino acids. This rearrangement joins TRBV9 to TRBJ2-1, with 11 bases matching TRBD2. The origin of this receptor is a human donor with glioblastoma. The specimen was blood, collected before dendritic cell vaccination. CDR3 nucleotide sequence: TGTGCCAGCAGCGCACCGTCCGGTAGCGGGAGGGCCAGGGAGCAGTTCTTC. It yields the protein CASSAPSGSGRAREQFF.